The present entry profiles one TCR beta chain with its context. Its specificity is not known. This record belongs to a study of T cells in Graves' hyperthyroidism and ophthalmopathy. As for the study in general: At the time of initial diagnosis and before any treatment, peripheral blood was collected.

This CDR3 region has 14 residues. Trimming removed 5 bases from V and 4 bases from J; junction bases left unmatched: 4. CDR1 is DFQATT and CDR2 is SNEGSKA in the germline V gene (reference sequence). General study findings and limits: In blood, most of the thyroid clonotypes expanded above 0.001 were also present.

Amplification of TCR beta CDR3 regions was performed using RNA transcripts as template. HTBI primers were the set used in a first-round RT-PCR of the TCR CDR3. TCRdb reprocessed the multiplex PCR reads with MiXCR, giving one entry per CDR3 protein. The table shows a few hundred thousand distinct CDR3 sequences, with roughly 15% occurring only once. Sequenced input: blood. The clonotype comes from a woman aged 45-59 years with Graves' hyperthyroidism that later progressed to Graves' ophthalmopathy. The rearrangement uses TRBV20-1 and TRBJ2-1; 11 bases map to TRBD1. The CDR3: CSAGGTGGYNEQFF. The CDR3 nucleotides are TGCAGTGCTGGGGGGACAGGGGGTTACAATGAGCAGTTCTTC.